This TCR beta chain stems from a study of cytomegalovirus exposure and HLA in healthy donors. Study outcomes and limitations: A later analysis linked a missense variant in DCLRE1C to the trimming of TCR beta V and J genes. Within an earlier analysis, most TCR beta V segments proved productive either about 90% or about 30% of the time. Overall, approximately 150 TCR beta chains were annotated as cytomegalovirus-associated.

Use of 60 Vbeta and 13 Jbeta primers characterized the PCR. Only in-frame clones appear in the TCRdb table, and some are missing; sequencing was by immunoSEQ multiplex PCR. Among 30,000 to 45,000 clones listed, roughly 85% were seen once. Healthy donors of bone marrow made up the group. About this clone itself: Antigen: not known.

Germline values: CDR1 KGHSH, CDR2 LQKENI. The length of the CDR3 is 16 residues. Trimming at V came to 2 bases and at J to 0 bases, leaving 2 bases not matched to a gene. The material sequenced was PBMCs. The V gene is TRBV18, the J gene TRBJ1-2; 11 nucleotides match TRBD1. The sequence was collected from a woman between 40 and 55 years old in good health and CMV-seropositive. CDR3 residues: CASSPAGQGANYGYTF. The CDR3 DNA follows: TGTGCCAGCTCACCAGCGGGACAGGGGGCTAACTATGGCTACACCTTC.